Listed here is a single T cell receptor beta chain. What this receptor recognizes is not known. No per-base quality is available; no much larger clone lies one base away. CDR1 and CDR2, per the germline V gene, are MDHEN and SYDVKM. The junction shows trimming of 10 bases on V and 2 bases on J, plus 15 bases between the germline ends. The CDR3 holds 13 amino acids from the cysteine to the phenylalanine. Just CDR3 DNA is preserved here, 39 bases in frame from base 1. Per the publication, the time point label means: baseline before first vaccination. Vaccinee samples came from UK trials COV001 and COV002, including a single-blind randomized controlled phase 2/3 trial of AZD1222 (ChAdOx1 nCoV-19) in healthy adults. Trial participant PBMC samples were collected at day 0 and day 28 after the second dose for TCRbeta chain sequencing. The CDR3 regions of human TCRbeta chains were analyzed by immunosequencing. The original methods were these. TCRs in the repertoires were matched against a reference library of SARS-CoV-2-specific TCRs that had been generated with the MIRA antigen-specificity platform. Breadth was defined as the fraction of unique TCRs that were SARS-CoV-2-associated. Depth was defined as the fraction of total T cells that were SARS-CoV-2-associated. Using the MIRA data, each spike-specific TCR was mapped to the spike region that the TCR reacts to and placed in a CD4 or CD8 class. Log10-transformed breadth and depth values were compared by one-way ANOVA with Sidak's multiple comparisons tests. The source is immuneACCESS, and TCRdb retained only in-frame sequences with V and J called. Part of the clones is not carried over; for the studies checked, unresolved V genes explain less than half of this, and the remainder is unexplained. V and J calls plus clone size are reproduced from that table; the DNA served to infer D and trimming. The sample includes under 150,000 clones, with 80% to 95% observed a single time. The ten largest clones take up roughly 3.1% of the sample.

The record originates from a study of T cell responses to AZD1222 COVID-19 vaccine (dated by TCRdb to the early 2020s). Regarding the complete study: AZD1222 recipients with second doses at about 4 weeks or about 12 weeks were pooled, because spike-specific TCR depth and breadth did not differ between schedules. A total of just over 230 trial participants underwent TCR sequencing, of whom about 200 received two doses of AZD1222 and some 26 received two doses of the MenACWY control vaccine. Trial participants were enrolled by age into subgroups of 18-55, 56-69 and 70-plus years, and 148, 28 and 57 TCR-sequenced participants, respectively, were included in these subgroups. Results the study describes overall, beyond this receptor: After two AZD1222 doses, both the breadth and the depth of spike-specific TCRs were significantly higher than at day 0 and than in MenACWY recipients. In the small 56-69-year group, the increase in depth fell short of significance, most likely because of low power. CD4 TCRs associated with the vaccine covered the entire spike protein, and the dominant responses were in regions 160-218 and 743-854. Only five or six AZD1222 recipients were SARS-CoV-2 seropositive at baseline, limiting conclusions about previously exposed vaccinees. Participants were mostly white British, with more females than males. The authors suggested clonal diversity may have been underestimated. Reportedly, close to half of the unique spike-specific TCRs recognized epitopes lying outside the regions that are mutated in the B.1.351 and B.1.1.7 variants. No day 14 peak-response samples were available, so repertoires were characterized only after the peak T cell response.

Here the sequenced sample was peripheral blood, taken on day 0 of AZD1222 vaccination. Rearrangement joined TRBV28 to TRBJ2-7, and possibly TRBD1, on 5 matching bases. The sequence came from an adult in good health. The base sequence is TGTGCCACCGACAGTTTATTGCCCTACGAGCAGTACTTC. It encodes CATDSLLPYEQYF.